This entry lists 7 T cell receptor beta chains sequenced from one sample in a study of cytomegalovirus exposure and HLA in healthy donors. In the PCR, 60 Vbeta and 13 Jbeta primers were used. Assay used: immunoSEQ multiplex PCR; TCRdb lists only in-frame clones, some missing. Here the sample spans under 200,000 clones, about 76% being singletons. The specimen was PBMCs. All receptors derive from a woman in her forties in good health and CMV-seropositive.

The V call is TRBV7-9, the J call TRBJ2-5, with D perhaps matching TRBD2 (5 bases). Per the germline V gene, CDR1 is SEHNR and CDR2 is FQNEAQ (reference sequence). The length of the CDR3 is 13 residues. The V end lost 5 bases, the J end lost 5 bases, and 12 bases lay between the germline ends. The CDR3 loop reads CASSPPKRETQYF. The CDR3 DNA follows: TGTGCCAGCAGCCCGCCGAAGCGGGAGACCCAGTACTTC.

The gene calls are TRBV12-5 and TRBJ1-2; D is possibly TRBD1 (6 bases). The germline V and J ends were trimmed by 0 bases and 8 bases, with 16 bases remaining between them. The length of the CDR3 is 15 residues. Germline-derived CDR1 and CDR2 are LGHNT and FRNRAP. CDR3 loop: CASGLVPTGPGGYTF. CDR3 nucleotides: TGTGCTAGTGGTTTGGTCCCTACAGGGCCCGGAGGCTACACCTTC.

The V and J genes are TRBV7-6 and TRBJ2-5; weak D call: TRBD1 (5 bases). Trimming cost V 4 bases and J 5 bases, with 17 bases left between them. The CDR3 extends over 15 amino acids. Germline V lookup: CDR1 SGHVS, CDR2 FNYEAQ. DNA for the CDR3: TGTGCCAGCAGCTCTAGAGTCAGGGAAGGCGAGACCCAGTACTTC. This encodes CASSSRVREGETQYF.

The chain recombines TRBV7-2 with TRBJ1-6; a possible D gene is TRBD1 (5 bases). V was pared by 1 base and J by 8 bases, with 6 bases between. Germline V gives CDR1 SGHTA, CDR2 FQGNSA. The CDR3 has 13 amino acids. The CDR3 loop reads CASSLEGDSPLHF. The CDR3 nucleotides are TGTGCCAGCAGCTTAGAAGGGGATTCACCCCTCCACTTT. The full variable domain, rest sourced from reference TRBV7-2 and TRBJ1-6, is GAGVSQSPSNKVTEKGKDVELRCDPISGHTALYWYRQSLGQGLEFLIYFQGNSAPDKSGLPSDRFSAERTGGSVSTLTIQRTQQEDSAVYLCASSLEGDSPLHFGNGTRLTVT.

The genes are TRBV6-5 and TRBJ2-7, with 9 nucleotides matching TRBD1. J lost 0 bases, V lost 4 bases, and 4 bases had no gene match. The germline gives CDR1 MNHEY, CDR2 SVGAGI. The CDR3 is 15 amino acids. The CDR3 DNA reads as TGTGCCAGCAGTTTTGGGACAGGGAGCTCCTACGAGCAGTACTTC. Encoded protein: CASSFGTGSSYEQYF.

The rearrangement joins TRBV28 to TRBJ2-7, with 11 positions matching TRBD2. Per the germline V gene, CDR1 is MDHEN and CDR2 is SYDVKM. Trimming removed 7 bases from V and 2 bases from J; junction bases left unmatched: 13. The CDR3 is 17 residues long. CDR3 DNA: TGTGCCAGCACCCCCCAAGGGGGACTAGCGGTCACCTACGAGCAGTACTTC. This encodes CASTPQGGLAVTYEQYF.

In its sample, this clone was seen a few times. V is TRBV2 and J is TRBJ1-3; D is ambiguous. CDR1 is SNHLY, CDR2 FYNNEI, per germline. The V end lost 5 bases, the J end lost 0 bases, and 11 bases lay between the germline ends. The CDR3 sequence is 15 residues long. CDR3 nucleotides: TGTGCCAGCAGTCCCGACACCTACTCTGGAAACACCATATATTTT. Its translation: CASSPDTYSGNTIYF.